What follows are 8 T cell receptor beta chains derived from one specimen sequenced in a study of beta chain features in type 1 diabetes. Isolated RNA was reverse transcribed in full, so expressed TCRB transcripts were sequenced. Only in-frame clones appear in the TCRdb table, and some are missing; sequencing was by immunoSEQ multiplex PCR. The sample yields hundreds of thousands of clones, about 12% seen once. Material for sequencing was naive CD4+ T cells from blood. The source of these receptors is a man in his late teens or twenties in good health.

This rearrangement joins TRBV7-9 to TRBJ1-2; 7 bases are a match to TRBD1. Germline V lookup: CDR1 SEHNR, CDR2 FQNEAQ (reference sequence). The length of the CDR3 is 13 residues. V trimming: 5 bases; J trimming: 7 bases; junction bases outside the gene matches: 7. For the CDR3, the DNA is TGTGCCAGCAGCCCCACAGGGGATGGTGGCTACACCTTC. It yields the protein CASSPTGDGGYTF.

CDR3 residues: CAWSDRGPQHF. The CDR3 DNA is TGTGCCTGGTCGGACAGGGGGCCCCAGCATTTT. This chain uses TRBV30 with TRBJ1-5; the match to TRBD1 covers 9 bases. The germline gives CDR1 GTSNPN, CDR2 SVGIG (reference sequence). This CDR3 is built from 11 residues. V shed 5 bases and J 9 bases; nucleotides not matched to a gene: 2.

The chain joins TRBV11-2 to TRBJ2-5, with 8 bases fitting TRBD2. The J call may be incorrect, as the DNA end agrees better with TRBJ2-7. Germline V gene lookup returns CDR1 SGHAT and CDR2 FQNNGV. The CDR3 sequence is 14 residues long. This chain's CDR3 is CASSILAASYEQYF. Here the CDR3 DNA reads TGTGCCAGCAGCATACTAGCGGCCTCCTACGAGCAGTACTTC.

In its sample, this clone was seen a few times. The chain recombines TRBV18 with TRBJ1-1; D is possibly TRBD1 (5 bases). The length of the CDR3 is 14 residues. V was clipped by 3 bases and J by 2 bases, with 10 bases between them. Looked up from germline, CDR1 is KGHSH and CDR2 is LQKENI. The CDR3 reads CASSPGGKNTEAFF. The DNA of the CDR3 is TGTGCCAGCTCACCCGGGGGAAAAAACACTGAAGCTTTCTTT. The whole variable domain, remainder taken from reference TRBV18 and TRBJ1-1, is NAGVMQNPRHLVRRRGQEARLRCSPMKGHSHVYWYRQLPEEGLKFMVYLQKENIIDESGMPKERFSAEFPKEGPSILRIQQVVRGDSAAYFCASSPGGKNTEAFFGQGTRLTVV.

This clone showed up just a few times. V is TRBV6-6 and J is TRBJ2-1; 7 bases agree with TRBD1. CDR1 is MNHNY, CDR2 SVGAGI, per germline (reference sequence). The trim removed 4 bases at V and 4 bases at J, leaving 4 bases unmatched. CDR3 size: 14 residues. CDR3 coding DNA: TGTGCCAGCAGTTCCCGGGACAGTTACAATGAGCAGTTCTTC. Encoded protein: CASSSRDSYNEQFF.

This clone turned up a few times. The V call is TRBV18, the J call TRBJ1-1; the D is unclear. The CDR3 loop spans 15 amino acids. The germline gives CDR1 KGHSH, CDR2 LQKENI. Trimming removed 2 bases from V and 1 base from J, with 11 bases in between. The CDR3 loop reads CASSPRLAENTEAFF. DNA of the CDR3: TGTGCCAGCTCACCAAGACTGGCAGAGAACACTGAAGCTTTCTTT.

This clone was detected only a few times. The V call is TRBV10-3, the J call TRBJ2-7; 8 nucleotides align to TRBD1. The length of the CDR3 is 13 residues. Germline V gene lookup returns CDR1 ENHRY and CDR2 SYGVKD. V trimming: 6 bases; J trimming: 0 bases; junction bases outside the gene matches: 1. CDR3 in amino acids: CAISGQGSYEQYF. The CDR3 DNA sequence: TGTGCCATCAGCGGACAGGGCTCCTACGAGCAGTACTTC.

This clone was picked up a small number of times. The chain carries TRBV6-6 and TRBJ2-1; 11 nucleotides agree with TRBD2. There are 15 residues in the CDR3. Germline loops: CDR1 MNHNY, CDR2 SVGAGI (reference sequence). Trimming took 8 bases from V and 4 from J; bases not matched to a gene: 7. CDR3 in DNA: TGTGCCAGCTTTTTTCGGACTAGCGGGTACAATGAGCAGTTCTTC. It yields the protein CASFFRTSGYNEQFF.